This entry features one TCR beta chain sequence. Its antigen is as yet unknown. The source of the sample is a study of cytomegalovirus exposure and HLA in healthy donors. The wider study: Early release data held tens of millions of unique TCRs from HLA-typed donors. The study placed about four fifths of its approximately 400 genotyped donors in the Caucasian-associated ancestry cluster. Findings and limits, study-wide: Within an earlier analysis, most TCR beta V segments proved productive either about 90% or about 30% of the time.

13 Jbeta primers and 60 Vbeta primers were used for the PCR. Profiled with immunoSEQ multiplex PCR; TCRdb holds only in-frame clones, not every one. The sample yields more than 90,000 clones, 55% to 65% seen once. The CDR3 contains 14 residues. CDR1 is SGHDT and CDR2 is YYEEEE in the germline V gene. The V end lost 1 base, the J end lost 9 bases, and 14 bases lay between the germline ends. Sequenced material: PBMCs. This chain joins TRBV5-6 and TRBJ2-1; D might be TRBD2 (5 bases). The receptor was derived from a woman aged 25 to 45 in good health and CMV-seronegative. Here the CDR3 DNA reads TGTGCCAGCAGCTTGCCTACACGGGGTCTTGAGCAGTTCTTC. Encoded protein: CASSLPTRGLEQFF.